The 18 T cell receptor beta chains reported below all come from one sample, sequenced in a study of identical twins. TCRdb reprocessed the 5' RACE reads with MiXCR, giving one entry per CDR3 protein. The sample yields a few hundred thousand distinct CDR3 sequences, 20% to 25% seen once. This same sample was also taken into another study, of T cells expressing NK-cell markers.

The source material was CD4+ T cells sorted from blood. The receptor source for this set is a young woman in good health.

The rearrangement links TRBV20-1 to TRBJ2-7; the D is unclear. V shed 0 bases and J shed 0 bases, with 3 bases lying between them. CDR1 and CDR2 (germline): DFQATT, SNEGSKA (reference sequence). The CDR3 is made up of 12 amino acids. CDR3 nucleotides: TGCAGTGCTAGAGAGAGCTCCTACGAGCAGTACTTC. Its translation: CSARESSYEQYF.

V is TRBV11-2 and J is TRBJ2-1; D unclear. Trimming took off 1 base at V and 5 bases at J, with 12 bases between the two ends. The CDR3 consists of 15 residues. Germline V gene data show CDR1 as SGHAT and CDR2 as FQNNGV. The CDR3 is CASSLGVLFNNEQFF. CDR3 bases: TGTGCCAGCAGCTTAGGAGTTCTTTTCAACAATGAGCAGTTCTTC.

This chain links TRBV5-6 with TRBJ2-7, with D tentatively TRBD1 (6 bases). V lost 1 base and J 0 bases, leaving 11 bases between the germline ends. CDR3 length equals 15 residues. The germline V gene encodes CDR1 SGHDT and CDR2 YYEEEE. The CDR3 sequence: CASSLWGQSSYEQYF. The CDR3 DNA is TGTGCCAGCAGCTTGTGGGGGCAAAGCTCCTACGAGCAGTACTTC.

As DNA, the CDR3 is TGCAGTGCAATACCGGGACAGGGGACCAATGAGCAGTTCTTC. Encoded protein: CSAIPGQGTNEQFF. J is TRBJ2-1 and V is TRBV20-1, with 10 bases aligning to TRBD1. CDR1 DFQATT and CDR2 SNEGSKA come from the germline V gene (reference sequence). This CDR3 region has 14 residues. Losses at the gene ends were 6 bases for V and 6 bases for J; bases not matched to a gene: 8.

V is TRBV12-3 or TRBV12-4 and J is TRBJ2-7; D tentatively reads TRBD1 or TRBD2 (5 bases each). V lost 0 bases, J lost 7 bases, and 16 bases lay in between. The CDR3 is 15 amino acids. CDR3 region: CASSLATRGSGEQYF. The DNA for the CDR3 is TGTGCCAGCAGTTTAGCGACCCGGGGCTCGGGGGAGCAGTACTTC.

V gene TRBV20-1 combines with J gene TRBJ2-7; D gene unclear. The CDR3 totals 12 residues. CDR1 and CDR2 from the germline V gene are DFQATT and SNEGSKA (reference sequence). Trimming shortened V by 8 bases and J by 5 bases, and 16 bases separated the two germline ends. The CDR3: CSPAAGKHEQYF. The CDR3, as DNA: TGCAGTCCAGCAGCCGGAAAACACGAGCAGTACTTC.

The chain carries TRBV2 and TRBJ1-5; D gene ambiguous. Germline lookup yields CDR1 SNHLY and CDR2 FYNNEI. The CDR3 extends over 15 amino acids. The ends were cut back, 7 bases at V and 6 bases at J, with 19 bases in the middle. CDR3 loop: CASKVGPGRGQPQHF. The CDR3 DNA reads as TGTGCCAGCAAAGTTGGTCCGGGCAGAGGTCAGCCCCAGCATTTT.

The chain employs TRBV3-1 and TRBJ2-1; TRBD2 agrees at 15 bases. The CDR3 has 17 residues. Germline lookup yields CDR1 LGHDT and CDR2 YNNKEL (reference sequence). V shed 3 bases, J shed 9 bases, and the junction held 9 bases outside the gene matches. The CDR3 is CASSQVTGLAGGGEQFF. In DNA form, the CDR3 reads TGTGCCAGCAGCCAGGTAACGGGACTAGCGGGAGGAGGTGAGCAGTTCTTC.

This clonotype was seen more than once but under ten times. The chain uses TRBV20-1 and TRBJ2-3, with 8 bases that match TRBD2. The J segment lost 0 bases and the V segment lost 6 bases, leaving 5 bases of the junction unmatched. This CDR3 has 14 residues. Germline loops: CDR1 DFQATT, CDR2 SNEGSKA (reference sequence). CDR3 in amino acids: CSAPGRGSTDTQYF. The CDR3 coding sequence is TGCAGTGCCCCCGGGAGGGGAAGCACAGATACGCAGTATTTT.

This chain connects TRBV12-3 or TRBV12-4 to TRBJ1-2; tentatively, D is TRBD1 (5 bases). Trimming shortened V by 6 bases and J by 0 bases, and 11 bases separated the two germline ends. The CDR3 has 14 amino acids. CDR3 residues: CASSLGASNYGYTF. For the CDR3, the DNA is TGTGCCAGCAGCCTAGGGGCCTCTAACTATGGCTACACCTTC.

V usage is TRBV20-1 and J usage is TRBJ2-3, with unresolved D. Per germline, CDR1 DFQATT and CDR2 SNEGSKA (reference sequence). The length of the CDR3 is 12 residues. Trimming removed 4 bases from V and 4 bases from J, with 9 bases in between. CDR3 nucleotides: TGCAGTGCTAACTGGTTTCCAGATACGCAGTATTTT. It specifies CSANWFPDTQYF.

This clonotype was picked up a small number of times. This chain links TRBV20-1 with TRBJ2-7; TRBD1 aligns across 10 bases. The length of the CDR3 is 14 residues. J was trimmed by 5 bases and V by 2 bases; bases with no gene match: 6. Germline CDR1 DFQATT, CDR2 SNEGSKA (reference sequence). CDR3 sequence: CSARKETGGNEQYF. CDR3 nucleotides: TGCAGTGCTAGAAAGGAGACAGGGGGCAACGAGCAGTACTTC.

CDR3 sequence (DNA): TGTGCCAGCAGTATAAGGACTAGCTCCTACGAGCAGTACTTC. This translates into CASSIRTSSYEQYF. This sequence joins TRBV12-3 or TRBV12-4 and TRBJ2-7; TRBD2 agrees at 7 bases. V gave up 5 bases and J gave up 0 bases; unmatched junction bases: 4. The CDR3 covers 14 residues.

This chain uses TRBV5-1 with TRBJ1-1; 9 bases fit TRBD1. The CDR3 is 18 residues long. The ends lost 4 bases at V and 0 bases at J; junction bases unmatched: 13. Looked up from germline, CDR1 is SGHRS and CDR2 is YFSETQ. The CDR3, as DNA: TGCGCCAGCAGCCCTCGGCCCCCGGGACAGGGCATGAACACTGAAGCTTTCTTT. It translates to CASSPRPPGQGMNTEAFF.

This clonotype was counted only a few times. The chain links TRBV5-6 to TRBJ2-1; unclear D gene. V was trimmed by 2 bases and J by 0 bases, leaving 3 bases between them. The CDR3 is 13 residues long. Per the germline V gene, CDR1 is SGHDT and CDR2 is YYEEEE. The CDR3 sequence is CASSLISYNEQFF. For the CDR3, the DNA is TGTGCCAGCAGCTTAATCTCCTACAATGAGCAGTTCTTC.

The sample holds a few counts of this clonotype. CDR3 in amino acids: CASTTGVSLNTEAFF. The CDR3 nucleotides read TGCGCCAGCACGACAGGGGTTTCATTGAACACTGAAGCTTTCTTT. This rearrangement joins TRBV5-1 to TRBJ1-1; 8 bases are a match to TRBD1. Germline trimming cut 6 bases from V and 0 bases from J; bases unmatched to any gene: 7. Germline V CDR1 and CDR2: SGHRS, YFSETQ. The CDR3 is 15 residues long.

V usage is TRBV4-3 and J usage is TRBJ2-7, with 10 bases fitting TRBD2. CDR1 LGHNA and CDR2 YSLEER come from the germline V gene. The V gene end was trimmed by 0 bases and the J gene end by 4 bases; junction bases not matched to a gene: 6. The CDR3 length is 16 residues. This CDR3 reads CASSQELAGVSYEQYF. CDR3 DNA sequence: TGCGCCAGCAGCCAAGAGCTAGCGGGAGTATCTTACGAGCAGTACTTC.

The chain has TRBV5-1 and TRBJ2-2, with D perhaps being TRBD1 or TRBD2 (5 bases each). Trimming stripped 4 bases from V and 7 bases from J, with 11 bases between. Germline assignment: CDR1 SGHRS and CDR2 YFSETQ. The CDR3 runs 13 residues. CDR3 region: CASSPGPNGELFF. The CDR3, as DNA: TGCGCCAGCAGCCCGGGACCTAACGGGGAGCTGTTTTTT.